The source of this T cell receptor beta chain is a study of CD4 T cells in relation to SARS-CoV-2 and coronaviruses. Germline lookup yields CDR1 MDHEN and CDR2 SYDVKM. The germline V and J ends were trimmed by 6 bases and 2 bases, with 6 bases remaining between them. This CDR3 contains 12 residues. Generated by immunoSEQ multiplex PCR, the TCRdb table keeps only in-frame clones and is missing some. The sample has 58,000 or so clones; roughly 94% are singletons. This chain connects TRBV28 to TRBJ2-3, with D uncertain. The receptor comes from an adult with COVID-19. The sequencing sample was made of naive CD4+ T cells from PBMCs. Documented subset: naive CD4+ T cells isolated by negative enrichment. CDR3 coding DNA: TGTGCCAGCAGAGGACCCACAGATACGCAGTATTTT. This gives the protein CASRGPTDTQYF.